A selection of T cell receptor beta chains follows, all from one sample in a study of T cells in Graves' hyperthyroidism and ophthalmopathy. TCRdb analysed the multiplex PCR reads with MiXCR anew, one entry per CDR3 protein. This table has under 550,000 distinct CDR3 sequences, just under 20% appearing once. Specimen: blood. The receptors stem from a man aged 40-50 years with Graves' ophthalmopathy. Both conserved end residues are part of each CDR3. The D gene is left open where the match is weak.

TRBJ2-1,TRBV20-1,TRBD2,CSAPSPSGSLHEQFF
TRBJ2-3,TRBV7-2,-,CATSDQMDSSDTQYF
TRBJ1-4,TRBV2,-,CASRYMEKLFF
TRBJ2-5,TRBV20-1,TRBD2,CSARDLAGEETQYF
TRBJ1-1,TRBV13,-,CASSLGGGEAFF
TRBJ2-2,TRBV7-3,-,CASSPGYGTGGLFF
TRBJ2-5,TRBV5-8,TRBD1,CASSHLTGASETQYF
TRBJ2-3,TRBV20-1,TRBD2,CSARPGLAGTNTDTQYF
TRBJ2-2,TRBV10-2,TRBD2,CASSGLARAGELFF
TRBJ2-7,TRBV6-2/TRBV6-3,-,CASIPTLGGTYEQYF
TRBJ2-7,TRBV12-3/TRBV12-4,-,CASTSDSSYEQYF
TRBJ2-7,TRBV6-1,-,CASSTPGDSYEQYF
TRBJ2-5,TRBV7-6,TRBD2,CASSRGLAGARGPLETQYF
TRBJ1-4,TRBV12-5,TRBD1,CASGISTGGSEKLFF
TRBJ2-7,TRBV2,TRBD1,CASSGGQVINEQYF
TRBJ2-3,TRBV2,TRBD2,CASGLIALGLGYTDTQYF
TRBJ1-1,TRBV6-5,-,CASSYPLTGSTEAFF
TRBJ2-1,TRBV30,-,CAWIQGYEQFF
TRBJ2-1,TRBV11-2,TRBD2,CASSPETSGRGHEQFF
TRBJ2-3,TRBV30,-,CAWSQGRTDTQYF
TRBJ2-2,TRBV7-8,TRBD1,CASSTPGQGNTGELFF
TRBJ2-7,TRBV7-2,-,CAILRLLADEQYF
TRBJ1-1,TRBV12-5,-,CASGPDRNTEAFF
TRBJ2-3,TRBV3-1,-,CASSPRGRTDTQYF
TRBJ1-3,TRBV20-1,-,CSARFSAYSGNTIYF
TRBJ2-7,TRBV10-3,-,CAISDEGRAYEQYF
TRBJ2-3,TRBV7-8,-,CASSLGRARSDTQYF
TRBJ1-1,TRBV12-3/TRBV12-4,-,CASSPAWGSTEALF
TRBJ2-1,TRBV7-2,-,CASSRTQTNPGAQFF
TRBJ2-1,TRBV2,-,CASRGSGSYNEQFF
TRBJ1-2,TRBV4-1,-,CASSQDVIGDYGYTF
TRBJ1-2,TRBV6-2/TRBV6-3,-,CASSPPRVSKAAFYGYTF
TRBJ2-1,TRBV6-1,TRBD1,CASRWTGYDNEQFF
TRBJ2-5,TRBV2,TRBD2,CASRDSGGTPKTQYF
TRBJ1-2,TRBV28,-,CASTGDSGYYGYTF
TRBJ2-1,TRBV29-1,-,CSVGRNEQFF
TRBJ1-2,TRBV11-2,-,CASSPTNLPPWAEGYTF
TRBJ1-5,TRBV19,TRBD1,CASTPTGGGNQPQHF
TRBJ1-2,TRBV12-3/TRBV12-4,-,CASSVRGWDGYTF
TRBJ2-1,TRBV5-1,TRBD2,CASSPRISSGRAPYNEQFF
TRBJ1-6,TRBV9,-,CASSVVAGSNSPLHF
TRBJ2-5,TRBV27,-,CASTYSGQRQETQYF
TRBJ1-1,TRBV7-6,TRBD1,CASSSGQGEIGTEAFF
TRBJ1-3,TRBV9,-,CASSVASGTGNTIYF
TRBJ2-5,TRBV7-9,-,CASSPRLVQETQYF
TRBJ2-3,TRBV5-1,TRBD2,CASSPQTSGTDPQYF